A single TCR beta chain is shown here with its context. Its antigen is unknown. No clone much larger than this one lies a single base away; base qualities are absent. V is cut back by 3 bases and J by 6 bases, with 12 bases in the junction unmatched. Including cysteine and phenylalanine, the CDR3 has 17 amino acids. Kept here is only the CDR3 DNA, which spans 51 bases and is read in frame from base 1. In the germline V gene, CDR1 corresponds to SGHDT and CDR2 to YYEEEE. In the prospective study, participants were roughly 18 to 90 years old, resided in 25 or so geographic areas of the United States, and were enrolled through a virtual design. In the prospective study, participants were assigned to cohorts based on the clinical history participants reported in a screening survey and a study questionnaire. ImmuneRACE Cohort 3 recovered participants were defined by two consecutive negative NP/OP PCR tests, healthcare professional clearance, or symptom resolution. Mobile phlebotomists in the prospective study collected whole blood, serum and a nasopharyngeal or oropharyngeal swab from every participant. Prospective study participants could optionally give additional blood draws and questionnaires over a roughly 2-month period. Blood samples from the prospective study were shipped frozen or at room temperature prior to DNA extraction.

The sample originates from a study of blood T cell repertoires in COVID-19 (dated by TCRdb to the early 2020s). Concerning the study at large: Samples from collaborators originated in the United States, Italy and Spain and spanned both the acute and convalescent phases of COVID-19. The samples were drawn from the first 160 participants of the ongoing ImmuneRACE study and from 1,254 subjects provided by 6 global collaborators. Sample metadata almost always included a de-identified subject ID, COVID-19 status, age in years and sex. Where available, HLA class I and class II types were obtained from metadata supplied by the sample provider rather than from assay-based typing. The repertoires were released in a freely available public database intended as a resource for research on the immune response to SARS-CoV-2. Deeply sampled blood TCRbeta repertoires from subjects exposed to, actively infected with, or recovered from COVID-19 were included in the dataset. The material from the prospective study consisted of cDNA or gDNA derived from T cells, B-cell-depleted T cells, or PBMCs.

Results and caveats for the whole study, not just this receptor: Clinical and demographic metadata were provided uncurated, with the amount varying by source and participant.

The immunoSEQ Assay, a bias-controlled multiplex PCR, was used to amplify TCRbeta CDR3 regions from genomic DNA. For the original study's pipeline: The number of nucleated cells in each sample was estimated from the amplification of reference gene primers within the assay. To quantify the absolute abundance of each unique TCRbeta CDR3 rearrangement, sequence reads were collapsed and filtered. Productive Simpson clonality was computed per sample as the square root of Simpson's diversity index over productive rearrangements. Here the immuneACCESS table is served through TCRdb, limited to in-frame sequences with V and J called. Missing clones are a known gap in these copies; in checked studies unresolved V genes cover under half, and the rest lacks a known reason. That table furnishes V, J and clone size, whereas the DNA furnished D and trimming. The sample table holds over 250,000 clones, of which more than 75% were seen once. Around 2.5% of the sample lies in the top ten.

The V and J segments used are TRBV5-6 and TRBJ2-1, and 10 junctional nucleotides match TRBD2. Sequencing was carried out using PBMCs or T cells enriched from blood (not recorded which). The sequence derives from a man aged 55 to 70 who had recovered from COVID-19. This receptor carries the CDR3 CASSWKTSGYGGNEQFF. The DNA sequence reads TGTGCCAGCAGCTGGAAGACTAGCGGGTACGGGGGCAATGAGCAGTTCTTC.